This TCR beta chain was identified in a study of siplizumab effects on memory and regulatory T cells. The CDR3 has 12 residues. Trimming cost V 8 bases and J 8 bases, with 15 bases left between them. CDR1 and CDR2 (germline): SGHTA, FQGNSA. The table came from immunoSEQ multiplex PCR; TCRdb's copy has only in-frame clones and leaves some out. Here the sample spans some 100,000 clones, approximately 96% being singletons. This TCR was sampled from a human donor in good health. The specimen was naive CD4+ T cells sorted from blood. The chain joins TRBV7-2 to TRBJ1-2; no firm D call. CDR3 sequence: CASAKPGHGYTF. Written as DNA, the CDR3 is TGTGCCAGCGCTAAACCCGGGCACGGCTACACCTTC.